This T cell receptor beta chain was retrieved from a study of cytomegalovirus exposure and HLA in healthy donors. Study-wide results and caveats: In a later analysis, TCR association rates varied by HLA locus: DRB1 most, HLA-C fewest. Roughly even sequencing depth across donors was the assumption behind the presence/absence analyses. A later analysis reported that several of the most significant clusters appeared to be linked to common viral pathogens, among them Epstein-Barr virus.

This CDR3 is 14 amino acids long. The germline CDR1 and CDR2 sequences are SGHNT and YYREEE (reference sequence). J was trimmed by 4 bases and V by 4 bases; bases with no gene match: 5. Remarks on this clone: What it binds is not known.

Use of 60 Vbeta and 13 Jbeta primers characterized the PCR. Clones were read by immunoSEQ multiplex PCR, and TCRdb kept only the in-frame ones, dropping some. The top ten hold 1% to 1.5% of the sample, which has roughly 150,000 clones, approximately 88% seen once. Material for sequencing was PBMCs. This TCR was recovered from a boy aged 2 to 10 in good health and CMV-seronegative. The gene calls are TRBV5-4 and TRBJ1-3; TRBD1 aligns across 7 bases. CDR3 amino acids: CASSTGVAGNTIYF. The DNA for the CDR3 is TGTGCCAGCAGCACAGGGGTAGCGGGAAACACCATATATTTT.